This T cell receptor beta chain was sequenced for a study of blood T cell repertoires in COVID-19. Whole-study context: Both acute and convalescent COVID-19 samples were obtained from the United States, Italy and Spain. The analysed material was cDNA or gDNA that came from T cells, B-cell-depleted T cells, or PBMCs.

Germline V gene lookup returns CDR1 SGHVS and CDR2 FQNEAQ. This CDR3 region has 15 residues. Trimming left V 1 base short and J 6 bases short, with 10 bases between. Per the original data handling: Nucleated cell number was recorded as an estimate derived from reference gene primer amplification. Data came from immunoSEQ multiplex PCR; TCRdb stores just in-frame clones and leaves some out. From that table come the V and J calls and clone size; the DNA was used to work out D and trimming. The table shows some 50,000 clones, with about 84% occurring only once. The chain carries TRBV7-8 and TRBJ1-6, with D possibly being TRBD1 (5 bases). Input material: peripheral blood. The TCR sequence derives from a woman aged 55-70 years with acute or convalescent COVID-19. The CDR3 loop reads CASSLGIGGNSPLHF. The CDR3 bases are TGTGCCAGCAGCTTAGGGATCGGGGGTAATTCACCCCTCCACTTT.